A few counts support the clone carrying this TCR beta chain. This sample is drawn from a study of cytomegalovirus exposure and HLA in healthy donors. This PCR relied on a set of 60 Vbeta primers and 13 Jbeta primers. Assay: immunoSEQ multiplex PCR; the TCRdb copy retains only in-frame clones and omits some. This sample has around 130,000 clones, with 8.5% found just once. The CDR3 contains 16 residues. Germline CDR1 and CDR2: LNHDA and SQIVND (reference sequence). After removal of 3 bases from V and 1 base from J, the junction contained 8 bases not matched to a gene. The rearrangement links TRBV19 to TRBJ1-1; TRBD1 matches at 7 bases. The origin of this receptor is a man in his forties in good health and CMV-seronegative. Sequencing used PBMCs. The CDR3 DNA reads TGTGCCAGTAGTATGGGGCAGGGGGGATCGAACACTGAAGCTTTCTTT. This translates into CASSMGQGGSNTEAFF.